The clone carrying this T cell receptor (beta chain) was seen at least ten times. The antigen is unknown. This sample is drawn from a study of T cell clones after liver transplantation. Study information: Liver transplant recipients had immunosuppression withdrawal attempted within 2 years. Study results and caveats: Post-transplant, graft-donor-reactive CD4 TCRbeta sequences in blood dropped significantly in 5 of 8 subjects.

The CDR3 sequence is 14 residues long. V gave up 3 bases and J gave up 7 bases; unmatched junction bases: 6. Germline CDR1 and CDR2: KGHSH and LQKENI. Clones were read by immunoSEQ multiplex PCR, and TCRdb kept only the in-frame ones, dropping some. The sample yields just over 60,000 clones, about two thirds seen once. The chain carries TRBV18 and TRBJ1-1; 9 positions agree with TRBD1. Sample: CD4+ T cells from blood, taken before liver transplant. The source is a human donor who received a liver transplant. This CDR3 is CASSPPGQGSEAFF. In nucleotides, the CDR3 is TGTGCCAGCTCACCCCCGGGACAGGGTAGTGAAGCTTTCTTT.